This T cell receptor (beta chain) was identified during a study of shared clonotypes between healthy human individuals. At the level of the study: Per donor, CD8 memory used one plate, CD8 naive used two, CD4 memory used three and CD4 naive used three. General study findings and limits: Rarefaction exposed incomplete sorted-subset sequencing despite large depth.

Points on this clone: Antigen specificity is unknown.

Only in-frame clones appear in the TCRdb table, and some are missing; sequencing was by immunoSEQ multiplex PCR. The sample includes about 380,000 clones, around 96% seen only once; the top ten take approximately 0.32%. Healthy HIV-negative adults with no recent acute infections or vaccinations were recruited as donors. This clonotype was obtained from a man aged 25-40 years in good health. The sample comprised memory CD8+ T cells sorted from blood. Regarding subset: CD45RO+ cells pooled with CCR7-negative TemRA cells.

As DNA, the CDR3 is TGTGCCAGCAGTTACTCGGGGAGGGAACGGAATGAAGCTTTCTTT. It translates to CASSYSGRERNEAFF. The chain couples TRBV6-6 to TRBJ1-1; no clear D. The CDR3 runs 15 residues. V shed 0 bases and J shed 7 bases, with 15 bases lying between them. Germline V lookup: CDR1 MNHNY, CDR2 SVGAGI (reference sequence).